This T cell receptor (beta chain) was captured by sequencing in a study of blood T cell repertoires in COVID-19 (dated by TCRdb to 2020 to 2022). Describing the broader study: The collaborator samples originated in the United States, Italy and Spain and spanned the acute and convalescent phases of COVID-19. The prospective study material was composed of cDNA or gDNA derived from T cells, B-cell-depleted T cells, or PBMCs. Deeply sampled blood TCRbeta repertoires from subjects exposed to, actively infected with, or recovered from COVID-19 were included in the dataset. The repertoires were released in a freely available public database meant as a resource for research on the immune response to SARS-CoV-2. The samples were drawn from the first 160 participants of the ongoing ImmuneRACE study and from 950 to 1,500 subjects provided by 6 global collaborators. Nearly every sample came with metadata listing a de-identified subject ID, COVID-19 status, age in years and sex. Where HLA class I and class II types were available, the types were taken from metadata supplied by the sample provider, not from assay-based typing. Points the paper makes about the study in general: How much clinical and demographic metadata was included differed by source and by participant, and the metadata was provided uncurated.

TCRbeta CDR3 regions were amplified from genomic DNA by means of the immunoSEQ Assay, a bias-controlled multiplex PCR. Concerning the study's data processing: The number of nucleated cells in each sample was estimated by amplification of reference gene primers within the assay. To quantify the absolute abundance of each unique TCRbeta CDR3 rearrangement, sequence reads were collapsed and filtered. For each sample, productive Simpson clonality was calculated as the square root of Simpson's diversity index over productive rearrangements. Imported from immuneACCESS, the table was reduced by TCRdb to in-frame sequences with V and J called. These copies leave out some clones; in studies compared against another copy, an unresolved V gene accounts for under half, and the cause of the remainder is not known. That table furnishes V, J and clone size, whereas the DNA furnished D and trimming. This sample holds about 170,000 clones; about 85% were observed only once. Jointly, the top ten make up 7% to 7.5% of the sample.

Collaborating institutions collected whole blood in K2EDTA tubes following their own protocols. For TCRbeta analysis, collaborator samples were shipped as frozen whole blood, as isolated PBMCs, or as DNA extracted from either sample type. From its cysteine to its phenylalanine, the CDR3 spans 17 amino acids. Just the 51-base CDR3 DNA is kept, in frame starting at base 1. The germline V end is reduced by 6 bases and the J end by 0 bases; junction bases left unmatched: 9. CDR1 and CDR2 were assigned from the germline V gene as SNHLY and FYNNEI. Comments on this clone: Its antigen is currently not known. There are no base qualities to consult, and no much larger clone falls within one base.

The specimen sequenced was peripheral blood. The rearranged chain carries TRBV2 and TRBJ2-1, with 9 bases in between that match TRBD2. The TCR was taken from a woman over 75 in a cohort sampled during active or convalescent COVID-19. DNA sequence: TGTGCCAGCAGACCCACGACTAGCGGTAACTCCTACAATGAGCAGTTCTTC. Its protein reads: CASRPTTSGNSYNEQFF. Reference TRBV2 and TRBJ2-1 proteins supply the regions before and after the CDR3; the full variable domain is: EPEVTQTPSHQVTQMGQEVILRCVPISNHLYFYWYRQILGQKVEFLVSFYNNEISEKSEIFDDQFSVERPDGSNFTLKIRSTKLEDSAMYFCASRPTTSGNSYNEQFFGPGTRLTVL.